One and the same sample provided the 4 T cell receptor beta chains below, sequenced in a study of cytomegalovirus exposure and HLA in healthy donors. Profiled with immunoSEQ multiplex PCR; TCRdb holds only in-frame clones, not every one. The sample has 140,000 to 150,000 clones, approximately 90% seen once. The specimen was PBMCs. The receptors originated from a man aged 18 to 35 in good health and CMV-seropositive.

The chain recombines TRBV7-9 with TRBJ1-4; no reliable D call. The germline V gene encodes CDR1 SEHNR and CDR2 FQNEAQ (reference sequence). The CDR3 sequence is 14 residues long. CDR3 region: CASERGPAGEKLFF. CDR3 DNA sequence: TGTGCAAGCGAACGAGGGCCAGCGGGTGAAAAACTGTTTTTT.

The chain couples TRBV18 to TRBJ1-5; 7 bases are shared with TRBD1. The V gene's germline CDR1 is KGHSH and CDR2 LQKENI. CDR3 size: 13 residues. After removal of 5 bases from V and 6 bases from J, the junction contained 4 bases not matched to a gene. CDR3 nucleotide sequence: TGTGCCAGCTCAGAGGGGGCCAGTCAGCCCCAGCATTTT. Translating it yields CASSEGASQPQHF.

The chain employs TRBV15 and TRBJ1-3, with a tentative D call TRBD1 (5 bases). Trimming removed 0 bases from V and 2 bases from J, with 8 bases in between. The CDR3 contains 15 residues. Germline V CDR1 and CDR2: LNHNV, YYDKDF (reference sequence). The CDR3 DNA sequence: TGTGCCACCAGCAGAGATCAAGGGGCTGGAAACACCATATATTTT. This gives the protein CATSRDQGAGNTIYF. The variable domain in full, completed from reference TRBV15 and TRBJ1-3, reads DAMVIQNPRYQVTQFGKPVTLSCSQTLNHNVMYWYQQKSSQAPKLLFHYYDKDFNNEADTPDNFQSRRPNTSFCFLDIRSPGLGDTAMYLCATSRDQGAGNTIYFGEGSWLTVV.

The CDR3, as DNA: TGTGCCAGCAGTGAGCCCAGGGTCCTCACTGAAGCTTTCTTT. Translating gives CASSEPRVLTEAFF. This rearrangement joins TRBV2 to TRBJ1-1, with D perhaps TRBD1 (5 bases). Per germline, CDR1 SNHLY and CDR2 FYNNEI. V was clipped by 3 bases and J by 4 bases, with 12 bases between them. The CDR3 has 14 amino acids.